This paragraph reports one TCR beta chain. Its antigen is undetermined. The data derive from a study of cytomegalovirus exposure and HLA in healthy donors. PCR involved 60 Vbeta and 13 Jbeta primers. Sequenced by immunoSEQ multiplex PCR; TCRdb stores in-frame clones only, minus some. The sample contains about 200,000 clones, roughly four fifths of which appear only once. The study, taken as a whole, reports: Among TCR beta chains, those listed as cytomegalovirus-associated numbered around 180. Later on, analysis showed that most CMV-associated TCR beta chains appeared to be HLA-restricted.

This clonotype originated in a man aged 30 to 39 in good health and CMV-seronegative. The sample was PBMCs.

The CDR3 loop reads CASSRPGTGSSYEQYF. The CDR3 nucleotides are TGTGCCAGCAGTCGCCCCGGGACAGGGAGCTCCTACGAGCAGTACTTC. The chain has TRBV5-5 and TRBJ2-7; 9 bases fit TRBD1. From germline, CDR1 is SGHKS and CDR2 YYEKEE (reference sequence). V shed 5 bases and J 0 bases; nucleotides not matched to a gene: 9. This CDR3 contains 16 residues. The full variable domain, its missing parts supplied by reference TRBV5-5 and TRBJ2-7, is DAGVTQSPTHLIKTRGQQVTLRCSPISGHKSVSWYQQVLGQGPQFIFQYYEKEERGRGNFPDRFSARQFPNYSSELNVNALLLGDSALYLCASSRPGTGSSYEQYFGPGTRLTVT.